This T cell receptor (beta chain) originates from a study of T cell responses to AZD1222 COVID-19 vaccine. V lost 6 bases to trimming and J lost 3 bases; unmatched junction nucleotides: 4. The CDR3 runs 13 residues. Of note for this clone: Its antigen is not known.

Study-level points and caveats: Baseline testing showed seropositivity in only a handful of AZD1222 recipients. None of the repertoires were sampled until the peak T cell response had passed. The study found Spike-specific TCR breadth and depth rose after two AZD1222 doses.

TCRdb keeps only in-frame clones here, not all; method: immunoSEQ multiplex PCR. The sample includes some 120,000 clones, about 82% of them seen just once. This clonotype was sampled from an adult in good health. V is TRBV12-3 or TRBV12-4 and J is TRBJ1-1, with 7 positions matching TRBD1. This material consisted of peripheral blood, taken on day 0 of AZD1222 vaccination. The CDR3 DNA reads TGTGCCAGCAGCAAACAGGGGCACACTGAAGCTTTCTTT. Protein: CASSKQGHTEAFF.